These 17 T cell receptor beta chains were sequenced from one sample in a study of PD-1 blockade in classical Hodgkin lymphoma. The protocol was immunoSEQ multiplex PCR, while the TCRdb copy is restricted to in-frame clones and leaves out a portion. The profile shows more than 30,000 clones, 75% to 85% of them singletons. Time point reported: cycle 4 day 1 (C4D1), after five to seven weeks of nivolumab. All the patients suffered relapse after autologous stem cell transplantation, and brentuximab vedotin exposure differed. The starting material was peripheral blood mononuclear cells (PBMCs), obtained before the fourth cycle of nivolumab. The receptor set was obtained from a human donor with classical Hodgkin lymphoma.

V usage is TRBV29-1 and J usage is TRBJ1-1; TRBD1 matches 9 bases. Germline-derived CDR1 and CDR2 are SQVTM and ANQGSEA. V lost 3 bases, J lost 5 bases, and 4 bases stayed unmatched. CDR3 length: 13 residues. CDR3 amino acids: CSVETGQGTEAFF. The CDR3 DNA is TGCAGCGTTGAGACGGGACAGGGAACTGAAGCTTTCTTT.

The chain recombines TRBV5-1 with TRBJ2-7; 9 bases map to TRBD1. CDR3 length: 15 amino acids. Germline V CDR1 and CDR2: SGHRS, YFSETQ. The trim removed 2 bases at V and 2 bases at J, leaving 5 bases unmatched. In nucleotides, the CDR3 is TGCGCCAGCAGCTTAGGGACAGGGAATCCCTACGAGCAGTACTTC. Translation: CASSLGTGNPYEQYF.

V is TRBV10-3 and J is TRBJ2-3; D not certain. Germline CDR1 ENHRY, CDR2 SYGVKD. Trimming left V 8 bases short and J 7 bases short, with 10 bases between. The CDR3 has 11 residues. CDR3 residues: CAIGPRNTQYF. The CDR3 DNA reads as TGTGCCATCGGACCGAGAAATACGCAGTATTTT.

The CDR3 nucleotides read TGTGCCAGCAGCTTAAAAGGGCGGGGAGATACGCAGTATTTT. Translating gives CASSLKGRGDTQYF. The rearrangement uses TRBV7-9 and TRBJ2-3, with TRBD2 as a possible D gene (6 bases). V was clipped by 2 bases and J by 5 bases, with 11 bases between them. This CDR3 is 14 amino acids long. CDR1 and CDR2 from the germline V gene are SEHNR and FQNEAQ (reference sequence). The entire variable domain, with the rest obtained from reference TRBV7-9 and TRBJ2-3, is as follows: DTGVSQNPRHKITKRGQNVTFRCDPISEHNRLYWYRQTLGQGPEFLTYFQNEAQLEKSRLLSDRFSAERPKGSFSTLEIQRTEQGDSAMYLCASSLKGRGDTQYFGPGTRLTVL.

The chain joins TRBV7-2 to TRBJ1-4; weak D call: TRBD1 (5 bases). With 5 bases removed from V and 3 bases from J, the gap between germline ends came to 13 bases. This CDR3 comprises 15 residues. Germline V gives CDR1 SGHTA, CDR2 FQGNSA. CDR3 nucleotide sequence: TGTGCCAGCAGCCCTCGGAGGGGACCTAATGAAAAACTGTTTTTT. Translated, it gives CASSPRRGPNEKLFF.

The V call is TRBV7-2, the J call TRBJ1-4; D perhaps matches TRBD1 (5 bases). The CDR3 has 14 residues. The V and J ends lost 3 bases and 7 bases respectively, with 12 bases between them. The germline CDR1 and CDR2 sequences are SGHTA and FQGNSA. This CDR3 reads CASSLGGLGEKLFF. As DNA, the CDR3 is TGTGCCAGCAGCTTGGGGGGTCTTGGTGAAAAACTGTTTTTT.

This sequence joins TRBV6-5 and TRBJ1-2, with D tentatively TRBD1 (6 bases). The length of the CDR3 is 15 residues. The ends were cut back, 5 bases at V and 3 bases at J, with 16 bases in the middle. The germline CDR1 and CDR2 sequences are MNHEY and SVGAGI. The CDR3 region is CASSRPRGGDYGYTF. CDR3 sequence (DNA): TGTGCCAGCAGTCGCCCGAGGGGGGGCGACTATGGCTACACCTTC.

The chain combines TRBV7-9 with TRBJ2-7; 11 bases line up with TRBD1. Germline values: CDR1 SEHNR, CDR2 FQNEAQ (reference sequence). This CDR3 is 16 amino acids long. The V segment lost 4 bases and the J segment 5 bases; nucleotides outside the gene matches: 10. The CDR3 loop reads CASSSFRDRGRDEQYF. The DNA of the CDR3 is TGTGCCAGCAGCTCGTTCCGGGACAGGGGGAGAGACGAGCAGTACTTC. The full variable domain, its missing parts supplied by reference TRBV7-9 and TRBJ2-7, is DTGVSQNPRHKITKRGQNVTFRCDPISEHNRLYWYRQTLGQGPEFLTYFQNEAQLEKSRLLSDRFSAERPKGSFSTLEIQRTEQGDSAMYLCASSSFRDRGRDEQYFGPGTRLTVT.

This clone was counted a few times. The V call is TRBV7-9, the J call TRBJ2-7; D gene unclear. CDR1 and CDR2 (germline): SEHNR, FQNEAQ (reference sequence). The CDR3 loop spans 14 amino acids. V was cut by 5 bases and J by 5 bases, with 16 bases left in between. CDR3 sequence (DNA): TGTGCCAGCAGCCCCCTGGGATTTAACCACGAGCAGTACTTC. Its protein product is CASSPLGFNHEQYF.

The rearrangement joins TRBV7-9 to TRBJ1-2, with 12 bases identical to TRBD1. Germline-derived CDR1 and CDR2 are SEHNR and FQNEAQ (reference sequence). V was clipped by 2 bases and J by 5 bases; unmatched bases: 12. This CDR3 has 18 amino acids. The CDR3 is CASSLSAPGQGARYGYTF. In nucleotides, the CDR3 is TGTGCCAGCAGCTTATCAGCTCCGGGACAGGGGGCTCGATATGGCTACACCTTC.

This clone appeared once. The rearrangement uses TRBV19 and TRBJ1-5; no definite D call. The CDR3 is 14 amino acids. The germline V gene has CDR1 LNHDA and CDR2 SQIVND (reference sequence). V lost 1 base, J lost 5 bases, and 9 bases lay in between. The CDR3 loop reads CASSIGRTYQPQHF. The CDR3 region has the DNA TGTGCCAGTAGTATAGGAAGAACCTATCAGCCCCAGCATTTT.

This chain joins TRBV4-2 and TRBJ1-1; D is unresolved. Trimming pared 1 base from V and 7 bases from J, leaving 10 bases between. The germline V gene has CDR1 LGHNA and CDR2 YNFKEQ. CDR3 length equals 13 residues. CDR3 sequence (DNA): TGTGCCAGCAGCCAAGGTTCCACGGGTGAAGCTTTCTTT. Its protein product is CASSQGSTGEAFF.

Remarks on this clone: This CDR3 is also generated by other DNA sequences in the sample. CDR3 nucleotides: TGTGCCAGCAGCCAAGAAGCAGGAACCACTAACTATGGCTACACCTTC. It codes for CASSQEAGTTNYGYTF. This chain connects TRBV4-2 to TRBJ1-2; D remains unclear. From germline, CDR1 is LGHNA and CDR2 YNFKEQ. V was trimmed by 0 bases and J by 0 bases, leaving 11 bases between them. The CDR3 has 16 residues.

This chain links TRBV28 with TRBJ2-5, with 10 bases fitting TRBD1. CDR3 length equals 16 residues. The germline CDR1 and CDR2 sequences are MDHEN and SYDVKM. Trimming at V came to 6 bases and at J to 7 bases, leaving 14 bases not matched to a gene. Written as DNA, the CDR3 is TGTGCCAGCAGAAGCCCCCGGGACAGGGGTTTTGGGACCCAGTACTTC. This translates into CASRSPRDRGFGTQYF.

This clone was seen a single time. The chain carries TRBV19 and TRBJ1-2, with 9 bases that match TRBD1. V shed 7 bases and J 2 bases; nucleotides not matched to a gene: 11. The germline V gene has CDR1 LNHDA and CDR2 SQIVND (reference sequence). There are 16 residues in the CDR3. CDR3 in amino acids: CASNLLDRGSNYGYTF. DNA of the CDR3: TGTGCCAGTAATTTGTTGGACAGGGGTTCGAACTATGGCTACACCTTC.

The chain links TRBV5-1 to TRBJ2-5; a possible D gene is TRBD1 (6 bases). Between the trimmed V and J ends, which lost 5 bases and 7 bases, there was a span of 21 bases. CDR1 is SGHRS and CDR2 is YFSETQ in the germline V gene. This CDR3 has 15 amino acids. CDR3 DNA: TGCGCCAGCAGGTGGGACACAAGGTCTCAGGGGACCCAGTACTTC. It is translated as CASRWDTRSQGTQYF. Supplemented by reference TRBV5-1 and TRBJ2-5, the full variable domain reads KAGVTQTPRYLIKTRGQQVTLSCSPISGHRSVSWYQQTPGQGLQFLFEYFSETQRNKGNFPGRFSGRQFSNSRSEMNVSTLELGDSALYLCASRWDTRSQGTQYFGPGTRLLVL.

The chain links TRBV29-1 to TRBJ2-3; 7 bases align to TRBD1. The CDR3 runs to 15 residues. Trimming removed 7 bases from V and 2 bases from J; junction bases left unmatched: 12. CDR1 is SQVTM, CDR2 ANQGSEA, per germline. This CDR3 is CSGRRGPSTTDTQYF. The DNA of the CDR3 is TGCAGCGGCCGAAGGGGGCCCTCCACCACAGATACGCAGTATTTT.